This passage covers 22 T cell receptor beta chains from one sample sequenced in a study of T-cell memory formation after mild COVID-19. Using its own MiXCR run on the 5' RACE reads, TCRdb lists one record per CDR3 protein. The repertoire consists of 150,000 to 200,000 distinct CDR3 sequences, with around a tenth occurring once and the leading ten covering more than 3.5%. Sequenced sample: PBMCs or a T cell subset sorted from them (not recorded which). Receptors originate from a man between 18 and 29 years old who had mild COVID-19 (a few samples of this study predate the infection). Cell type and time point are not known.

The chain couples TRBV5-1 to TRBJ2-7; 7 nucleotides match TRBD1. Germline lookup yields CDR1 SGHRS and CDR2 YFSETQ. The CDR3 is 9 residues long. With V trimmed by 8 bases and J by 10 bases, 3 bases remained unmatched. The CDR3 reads CARTGEQYV. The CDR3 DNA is TGCGCCAGAACAGGGGAACAGTACGTC.

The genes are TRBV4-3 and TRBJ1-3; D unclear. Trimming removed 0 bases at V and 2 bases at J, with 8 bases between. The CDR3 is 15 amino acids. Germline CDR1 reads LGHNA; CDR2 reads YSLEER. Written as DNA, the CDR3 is TGCGCCAGCAGCCAAGATCGCCACACTGGAAACACCATATATTTT. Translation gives CASSQDRHTGNTIYF.

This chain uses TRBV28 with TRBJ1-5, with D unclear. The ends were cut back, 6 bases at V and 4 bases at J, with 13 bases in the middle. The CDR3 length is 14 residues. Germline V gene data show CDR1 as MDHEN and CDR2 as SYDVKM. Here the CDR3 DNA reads TGTGCCAGCAGGACCCCCGGCGGGAATCAGCCCCAGCATTTT. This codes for CASRTPGGNQPQHF.

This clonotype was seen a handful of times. The CDR3 loop reads CASSLVYRAKREQYV. In nucleotides, the CDR3 is TGTGCCAGCAGCTTGGTGTACCGGGCCAAACGGGAGCAGTACGTC. The chain employs TRBV5-5 and TRBJ2-7; D unclear. The CDR3 sequence is 15 residues long. Germline lookup yields CDR1 SGHKS and CDR2 YYEKEE (reference sequence). V was clipped by 0 bases and J by 7 bases, with 17 bases between them.

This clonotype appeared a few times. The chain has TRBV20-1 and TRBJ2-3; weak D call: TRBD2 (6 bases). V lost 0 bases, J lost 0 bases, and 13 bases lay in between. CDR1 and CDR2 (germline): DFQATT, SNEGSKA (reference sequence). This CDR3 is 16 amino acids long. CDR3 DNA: TGCAGTGCTAGAGATAGGGTGGGGACTAGCACAGATACGCAGTATTTT. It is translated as CSARDRVGTSTDTQYF.

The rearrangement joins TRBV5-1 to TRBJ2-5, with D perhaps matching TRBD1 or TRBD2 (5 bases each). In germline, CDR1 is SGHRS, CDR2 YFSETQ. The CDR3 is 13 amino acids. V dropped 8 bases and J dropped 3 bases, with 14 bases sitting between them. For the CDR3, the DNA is TGCGCCAGTGACCGGGACGGAAAAGAGACCCAGTACTTC. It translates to CASDRDGKETQYF.

The CDR3 region is CSASARPGNEKLFF. The DNA of the CDR3 is TGCAGTGCCTCCGCCCGGCCGGGTAATGAAAAACTGTTTTTT. This chain uses TRBV20-1 with TRBJ1-4; no reliable D call. The CDR3 runs 14 residues. Germline V gene sequence: CDR1 DFQATT, CDR2 SNEGSKA (reference sequence). V was cut by 6 bases and J by 4 bases, with 15 bases left in between.

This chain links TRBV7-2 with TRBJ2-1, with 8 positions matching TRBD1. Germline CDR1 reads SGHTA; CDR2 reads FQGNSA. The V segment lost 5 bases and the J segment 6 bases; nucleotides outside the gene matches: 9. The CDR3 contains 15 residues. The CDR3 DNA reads TGTGCCAGCAGCCCTCAGGGGGCGGTTGGCAATGAGCAGTTCTTC. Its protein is CASSPQGAVGNEQFF.

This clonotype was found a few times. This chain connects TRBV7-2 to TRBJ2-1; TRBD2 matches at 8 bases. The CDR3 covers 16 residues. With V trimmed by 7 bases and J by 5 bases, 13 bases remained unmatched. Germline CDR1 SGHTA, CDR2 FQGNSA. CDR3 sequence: CASTPWRGEQNNEQFF. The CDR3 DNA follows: TGTGCCAGCACCCCGTGGCGGGGGGAGCAAAACAATGAGCAGTTCTTC.

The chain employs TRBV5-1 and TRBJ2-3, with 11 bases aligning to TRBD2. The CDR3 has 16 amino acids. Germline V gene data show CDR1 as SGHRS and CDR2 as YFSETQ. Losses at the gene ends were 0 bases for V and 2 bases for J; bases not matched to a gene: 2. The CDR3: CASSLGGLADTDTQYF. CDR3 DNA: TGCGCCAGCAGCTTGGGGGGACTAGCGGACACAGATACGCAGTATTTT.

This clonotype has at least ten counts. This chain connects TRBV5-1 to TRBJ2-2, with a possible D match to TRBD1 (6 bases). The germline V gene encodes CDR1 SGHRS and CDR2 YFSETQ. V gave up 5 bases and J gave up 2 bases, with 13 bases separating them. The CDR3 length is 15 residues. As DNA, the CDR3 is TGCGCCAGCAGTCCACAGGGTGTAAACACCGGGGAGCTGTTTTTT. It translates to CASSPQGVNTGELFF. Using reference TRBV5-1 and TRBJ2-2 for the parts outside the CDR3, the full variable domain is KAGVTQTPRYLIKTRGQQVTLSCSPISGHRSVSWYQQTPGQGLQFLFEYFSETQRNKGNFPGRFSGRQFSNSRSEMNVSTLELGDSALYLCASSPQGVNTGELFFGEGSRLTVL.

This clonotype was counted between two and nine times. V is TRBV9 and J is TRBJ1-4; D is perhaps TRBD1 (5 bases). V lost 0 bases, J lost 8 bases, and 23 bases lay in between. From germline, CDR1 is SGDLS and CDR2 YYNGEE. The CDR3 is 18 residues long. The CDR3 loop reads CASSVGLGGGDVGEKLFF. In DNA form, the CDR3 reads TGTGCCAGCAGCGTAGGACTAGGAGGAGGGGACGTCGGGGAAAAACTGTTTTTT. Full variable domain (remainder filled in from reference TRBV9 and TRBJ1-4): DSGVTQTPKHLITATGQRVTLRCSPRSGDLSVYWYQQSLDQGLQFLIQYYNGEERAKGNILERFSAQQFPDLHSELNLSSLELGDSALYFCASSVGLGGGDVGEKLFFGSGTQLSVL.

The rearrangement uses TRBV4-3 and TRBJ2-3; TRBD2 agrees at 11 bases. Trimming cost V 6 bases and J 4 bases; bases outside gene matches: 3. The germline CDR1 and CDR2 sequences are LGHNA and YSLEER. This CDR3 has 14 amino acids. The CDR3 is CASSSGRAPDTQYF. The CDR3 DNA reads TGCGCCAGCAGTAGCGGGAGGGCCCCAGATACGCAGTATTTT.

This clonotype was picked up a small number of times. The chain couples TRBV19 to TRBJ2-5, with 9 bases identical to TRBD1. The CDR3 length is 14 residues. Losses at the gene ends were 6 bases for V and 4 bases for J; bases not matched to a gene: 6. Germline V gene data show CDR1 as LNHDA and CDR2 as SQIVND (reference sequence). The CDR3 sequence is CASRGTGSTETQYF. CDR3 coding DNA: TGTGCCAGTAGAGGGACAGGGAGTACAGAGACCCAGTACTTC. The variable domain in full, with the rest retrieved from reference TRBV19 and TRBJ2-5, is DGGITQSPKYLFRKEGQNVTLSCEQNLNHDAMYWYRQDPGQGLRLIYYSQIVNDFQKGDIAEGYSVSREKKESFPLTVTSAQKNPTAFYLCASRGTGSTETQYFGPGTRLLVL.

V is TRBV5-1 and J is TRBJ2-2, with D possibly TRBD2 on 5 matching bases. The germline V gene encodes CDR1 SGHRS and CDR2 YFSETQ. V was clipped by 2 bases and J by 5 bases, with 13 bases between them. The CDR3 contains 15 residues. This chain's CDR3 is CASSFRATGTGELFF. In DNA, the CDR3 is TGCGCCAGCAGCTTCCGGGCGACGGGGACCGGGGAGCTGTTTTTT.

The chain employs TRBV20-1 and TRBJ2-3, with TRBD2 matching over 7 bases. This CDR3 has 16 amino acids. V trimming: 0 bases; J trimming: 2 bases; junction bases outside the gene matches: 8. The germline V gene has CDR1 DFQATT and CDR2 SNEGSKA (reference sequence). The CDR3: CSARDETSNNTDTQYF. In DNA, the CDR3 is TGCAGTGCTAGAGATGAGACTAGCAATAACACAGATACGCAGTATTTT.

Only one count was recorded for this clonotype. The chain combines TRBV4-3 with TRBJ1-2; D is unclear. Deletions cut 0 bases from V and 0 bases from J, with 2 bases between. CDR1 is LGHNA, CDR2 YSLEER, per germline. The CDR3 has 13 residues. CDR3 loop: CASSQDPNYGYTF. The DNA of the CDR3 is TGCGCCAGCAGCCAAGATCCTAACTATGGCTACACCTTC.

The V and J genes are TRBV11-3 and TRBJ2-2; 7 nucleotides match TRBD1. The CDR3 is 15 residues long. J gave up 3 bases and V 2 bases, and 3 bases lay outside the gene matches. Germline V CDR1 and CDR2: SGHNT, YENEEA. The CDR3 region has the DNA TGTGCCAGCAGCTTAAGGCAGGGGGACACCGGGGAGCTGTTTTTT. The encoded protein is CASSLRQGDTGELFF.

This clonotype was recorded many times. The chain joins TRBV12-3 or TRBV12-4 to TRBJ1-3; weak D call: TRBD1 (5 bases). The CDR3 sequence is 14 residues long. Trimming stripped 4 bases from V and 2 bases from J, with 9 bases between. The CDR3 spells CASSWGSAGNTIYF. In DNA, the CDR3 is TGTGCCAGCAGTTGGGGGAGCGCTGGAAACACCATATATTTT.

CDR3 sequence reads: CANNDPDGTHEQYV. In DNA form, the CDR3 reads TGTGCCAATAACGACCCGGACGGGACCCACGAGCAGTACGTC. The chain joins TRBV6-5 to TRBJ2-7; D is perhaps TRBD1 or TRBD2 (5 bases each). The V and J ends lost 10 bases and 5 bases respectively, with 21 bases between them. CDR1 MNHEY and CDR2 SVGAGI come from the germline V gene. The CDR3 is made up of 14 amino acids.

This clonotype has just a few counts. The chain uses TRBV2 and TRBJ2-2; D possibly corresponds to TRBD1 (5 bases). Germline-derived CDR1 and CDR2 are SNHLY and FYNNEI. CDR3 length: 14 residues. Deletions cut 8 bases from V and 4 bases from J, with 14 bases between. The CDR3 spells CASLSSGLTGELFF. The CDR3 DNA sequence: TGTGCCAGCTTGAGTTCAGGGCTCACCGGGGAGCTGTTTTTT.

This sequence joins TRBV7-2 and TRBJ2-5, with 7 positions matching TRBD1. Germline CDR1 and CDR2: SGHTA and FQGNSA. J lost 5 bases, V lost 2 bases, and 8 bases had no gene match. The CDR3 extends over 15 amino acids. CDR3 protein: CASSLTRQGGETQYF. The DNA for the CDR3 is TGTGCCAGCAGCTTAACTAGACAGGGCGGGGAGACCCAGTACTTC.